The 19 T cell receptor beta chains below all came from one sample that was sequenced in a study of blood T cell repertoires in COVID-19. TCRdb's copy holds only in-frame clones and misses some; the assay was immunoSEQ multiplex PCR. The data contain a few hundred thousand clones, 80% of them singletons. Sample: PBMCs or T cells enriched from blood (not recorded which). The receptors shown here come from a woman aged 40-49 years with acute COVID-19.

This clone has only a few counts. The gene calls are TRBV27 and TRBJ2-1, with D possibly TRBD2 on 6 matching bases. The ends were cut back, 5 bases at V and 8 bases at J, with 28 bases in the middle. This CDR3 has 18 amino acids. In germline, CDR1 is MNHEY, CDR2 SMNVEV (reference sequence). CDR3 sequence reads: CASSHTWAEGELQDEQFF. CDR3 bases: TGTGCCAGCAGTCATACCTGGGCGGAGGGAGAGCTGCAGGATGAGCAGTTCTTC.

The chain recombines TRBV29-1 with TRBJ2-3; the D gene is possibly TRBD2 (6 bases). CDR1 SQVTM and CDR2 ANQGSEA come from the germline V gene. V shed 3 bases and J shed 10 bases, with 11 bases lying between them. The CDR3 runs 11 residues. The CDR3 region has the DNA TGCAGCGTTGAGGCCGGGACTGCGCAGTATTTT. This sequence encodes CSVEAGTAQYF.

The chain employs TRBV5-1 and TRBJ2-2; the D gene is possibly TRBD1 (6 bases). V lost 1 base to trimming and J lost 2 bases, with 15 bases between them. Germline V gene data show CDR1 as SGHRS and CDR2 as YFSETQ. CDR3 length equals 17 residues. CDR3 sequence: CASSLYQSGVNTGELFF. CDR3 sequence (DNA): TGCGCCAGCAGCTTGTACCAGTCAGGGGTCAACACCGGGGAGCTGTTTTTT.

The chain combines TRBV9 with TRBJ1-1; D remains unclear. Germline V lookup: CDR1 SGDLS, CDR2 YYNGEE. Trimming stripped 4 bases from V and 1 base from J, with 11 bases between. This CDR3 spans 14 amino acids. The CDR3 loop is CASSREDKNTEAFF. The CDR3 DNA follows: TGTGCCAGCAGCCGTGAAGACAAGAACACTGAAGCTTTCTTT.

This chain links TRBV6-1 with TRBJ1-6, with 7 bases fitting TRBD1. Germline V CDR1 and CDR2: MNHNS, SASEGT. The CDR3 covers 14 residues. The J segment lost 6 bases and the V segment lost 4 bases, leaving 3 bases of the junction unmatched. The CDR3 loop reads CASSGAGGNSPLHF. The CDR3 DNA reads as TGTGCCAGCAGTGGAGCAGGGGGTAATTCACCCCTCCACTTT.

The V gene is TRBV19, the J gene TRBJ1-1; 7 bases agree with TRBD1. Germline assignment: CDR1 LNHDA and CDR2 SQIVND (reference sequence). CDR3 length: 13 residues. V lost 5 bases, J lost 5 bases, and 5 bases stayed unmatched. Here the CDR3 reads CASSYRGGTEAFF. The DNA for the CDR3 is TGTGCCAGTAGTTACAGGGGAGGAACTGAAGCTTTCTTT.

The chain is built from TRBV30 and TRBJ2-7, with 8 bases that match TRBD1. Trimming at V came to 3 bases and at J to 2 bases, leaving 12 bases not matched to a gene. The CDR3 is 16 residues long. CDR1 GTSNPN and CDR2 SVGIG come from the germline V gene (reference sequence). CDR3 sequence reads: CAWSSQRTGWAYEQYF. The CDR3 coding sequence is TGTGCCTGGAGCTCCCAAAGGACAGGGTGGGCCTACGAGCAGTACTTC.

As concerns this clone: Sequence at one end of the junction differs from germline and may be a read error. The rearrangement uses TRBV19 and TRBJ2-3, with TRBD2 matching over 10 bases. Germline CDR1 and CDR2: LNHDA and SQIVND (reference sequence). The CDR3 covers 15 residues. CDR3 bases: TGTGCCAGTAGAATAGCGGGGGGTCCCACAGATACGCAGTATTTT. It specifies CASRIAGGPTDTQYF.

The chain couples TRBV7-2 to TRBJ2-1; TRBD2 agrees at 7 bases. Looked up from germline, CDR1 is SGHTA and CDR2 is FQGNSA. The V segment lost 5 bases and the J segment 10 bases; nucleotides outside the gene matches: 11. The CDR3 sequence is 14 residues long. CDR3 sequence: CASSPIGEGGEQFF. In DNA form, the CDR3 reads TGTGCCAGCAGCCCTATAGGGGAGGGCGGGGAGCAGTTCTTC.

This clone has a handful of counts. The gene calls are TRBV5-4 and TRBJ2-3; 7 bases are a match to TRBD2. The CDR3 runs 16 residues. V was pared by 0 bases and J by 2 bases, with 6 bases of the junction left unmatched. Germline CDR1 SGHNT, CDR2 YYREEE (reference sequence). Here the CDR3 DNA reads TGTGCCAGCAGCTTGGCTGGTGGGAGGGCCACAGATACGCAGTATTTT. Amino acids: CASSLAGGRATDTQYF.

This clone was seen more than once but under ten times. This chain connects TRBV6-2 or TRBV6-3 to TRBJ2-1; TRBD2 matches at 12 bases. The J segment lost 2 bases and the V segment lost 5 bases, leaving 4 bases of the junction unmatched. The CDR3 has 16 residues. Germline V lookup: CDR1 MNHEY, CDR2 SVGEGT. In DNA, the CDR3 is TGTGCCAGCAGTGCCCCTAGCGGGAGGGCCTACAATGAGCAGTTCTTC. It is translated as CASSAPSGRAYNEQFF.

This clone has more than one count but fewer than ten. The chain's CDR3 is CATSDSWNTEAFF. The CDR3, as DNA: TGTGCCACCAGTGACAGTTGGAACACTGAAGCTTTCTTT. The chain recombines TRBV24-1 with TRBJ1-1, with unresolved D. The V gene's germline CDR1 is KGHDR and CDR2 SFDVKD. The CDR3 consists of 13 residues. Trimming left V 4 bases short and J 1 base short, with 6 bases between.

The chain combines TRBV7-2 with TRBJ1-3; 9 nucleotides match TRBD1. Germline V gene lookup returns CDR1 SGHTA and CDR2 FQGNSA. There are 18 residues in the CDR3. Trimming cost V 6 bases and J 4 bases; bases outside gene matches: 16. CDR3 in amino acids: CASSPTGTGLASGNTIYF. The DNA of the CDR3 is TGTGCCAGCAGTCCGACCGGGACAGGGTTAGCCTCGGGAAACACCATATATTTT.

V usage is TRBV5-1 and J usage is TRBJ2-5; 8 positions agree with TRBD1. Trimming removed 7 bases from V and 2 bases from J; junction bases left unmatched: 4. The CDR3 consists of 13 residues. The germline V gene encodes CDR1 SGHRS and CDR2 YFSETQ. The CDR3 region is CASEGTGQETQYF. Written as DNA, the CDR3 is TGCGCCAGCGAGGGGACAGGACAAGAGACCCAGTACTTC.

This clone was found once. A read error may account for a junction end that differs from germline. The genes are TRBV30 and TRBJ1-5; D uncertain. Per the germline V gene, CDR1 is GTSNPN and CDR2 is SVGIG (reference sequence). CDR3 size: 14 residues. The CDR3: CAWSVESKNLPQHF. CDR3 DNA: TGTGCCTGGAGTGTAGAGTCTAAAAATCTGCCCCAGCATTTT. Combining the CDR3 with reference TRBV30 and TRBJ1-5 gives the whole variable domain SQTIHQWPATLVQPVGSPLSLECTVEGTSNPNLYWYRQAAGRGLQLLFYSVGIGQISSEVPQNLSASRPQDRQFILSSKKLLLSDSGFYLCAWSVESKNLPQHFGDGTRLSIL.

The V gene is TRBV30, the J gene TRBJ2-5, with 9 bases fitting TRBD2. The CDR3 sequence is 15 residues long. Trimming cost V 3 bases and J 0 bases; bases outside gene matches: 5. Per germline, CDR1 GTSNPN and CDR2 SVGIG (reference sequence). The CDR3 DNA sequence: TGTGCCTGGAGAGAGAGCGGGGGGTACCAAGAGACCCAGTACTTC. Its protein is CAWRESGGYQETQYF.

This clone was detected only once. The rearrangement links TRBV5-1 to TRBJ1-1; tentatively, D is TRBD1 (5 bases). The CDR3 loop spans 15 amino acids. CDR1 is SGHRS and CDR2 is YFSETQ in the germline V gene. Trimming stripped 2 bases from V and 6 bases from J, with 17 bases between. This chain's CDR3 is CASSFGGKNKPEAFF. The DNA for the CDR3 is TGCGCCAGCAGCTTCGGGGGGAAGAACAAGCCTGAAGCTTTCTTT.

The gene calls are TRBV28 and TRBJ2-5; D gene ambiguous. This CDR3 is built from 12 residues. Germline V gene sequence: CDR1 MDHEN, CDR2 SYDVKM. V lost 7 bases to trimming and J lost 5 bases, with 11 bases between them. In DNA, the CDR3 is TGTGCCAGCACCCGGGTGGCCGAGACCCAGTACTTC. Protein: CASTRVAETQYF.

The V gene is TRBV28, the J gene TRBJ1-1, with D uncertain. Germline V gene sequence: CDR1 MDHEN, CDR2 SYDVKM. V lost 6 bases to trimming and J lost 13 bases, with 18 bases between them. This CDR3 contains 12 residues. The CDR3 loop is CASSSELPRVFF. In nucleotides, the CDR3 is TGTGCCAGCAGCTCCGAGCTTCCCCGCGTTTTCTTT.